This is a list of T cell receptor beta chains from one sample in a study of T cells in Graves' hyperthyroidism and ophthalmopathy. TCRdb re-derived calls from the multiplex PCR reads in MiXCR, one entry per CDR3 protein. The repertoire holds about 96,000 distinct CDR3 sequences, with just over 50% as singletons. Specimen: blood. The receptors derive from a woman aged 40 to 50 with Graves' hyperthyroidism. Both conserved end residues are part of each CDR3. The D gene is left open where the match is weak. Size values are once, few and many counts, or a class for expanded clones, and some rows have none.

V: TRBV6-6
J: TRBJ1-3
size: many
D: NA
CDR3: CASSYGSRSGNTIYF
DNA: TGTGCCAGCAGTTACGGCAGTCGGTCTGGAAACACCATATATTTT

V: TRBV2
J: TRBJ1-3
size: NA
D: NA
CDR3: CASSVGGTPGNTIYF
DNA: TGTGCCAGCAGTGTTGGGGGGACCCCTGGAAACACCATATATTTT

V: TRBV18
J: TRBJ1-2
size: many
D: TRBD1
CDR3: CASSPAQGNGYTF
DNA: TGTGCCAGCTCACCGGCACAGGGGAACGGCTACACCTTC

V: TRBV29-1
J: TRBJ1-1
size: NA
D: TRBD1
CDR3: CSVQGADTEAFF
DNA: TGCAGCGTACAGGGGGCAGACACTGAAGCTTTCTTT

V: TRBV7-8
J: TRBJ1-2
size: many
D: NA
CDR3: CASSLTEGGYTF
DNA: TGTGCCAGCAGCCTGACAGAGGGGGGCTACACCTTC

V: TRBV6-1
J: TRBJ1-1
size: many
D: TRBD1
CDR3: CASTGTGGYTEAFF
DNA: TGTGCCAGCACGGGGACAGGGGGCTACACTGAAGCTTTCTTT

V: TRBV11-2
J: TRBJ2-5
size: NA
D: TRBD2
CDR3: CASSSPISGSRETQYF
DNA: TGTGCCAGCAGCTCACCGATTAGCGGGAGCAGGGAGACCCAGTACTTC

V: TRBV5-1
J: TRBJ2-7
size: many
D: TRBD2
CDR3: CASRRTSESSYEQYF
DNA: TGCGCCAGCAGAAGAACTAGCGAGAGCTCCTACGAGCAGTACTTC

V: TRBV5-8
J: TRBJ1-2
size: NA
D: NA
CDR3: CASSPGQLYGYTF
DNA: TGTGCCAGCAGCCCGGGGCAGCTCTATGGCTACACCTTC

V: TRBV7-6
J: TRBJ2-5
size: many
D: NA
CDR3: CASSLIQAQETQYF
DNA: TGTGCCAGCAGCTTAATACAGGCTCAAGAGACCCAGTACTTC

V: TRBV9
J: TRBJ2-5
size: few
D: TRBD2
CDR3: CASTRGGAKKTQYF
DNA: TGTGCCAGCACCCGGGGGGGAGCCAAGAAGACCCAGTACTTC

V: TRBV7-2
J: TRBJ2-3
size: few
D: NA
CDR3: CASSLDRRRDTQYF
DNA: TGTGCCAGCAGCTTGGATCGGAGAAGGGATACGCAGTATTTT

V: TRBV29-1
J: TRBJ1-2
size: NA
D: TRBD1
CDR3: CSVVTGGHGYTF
DNA: TGCAGCGTTGTAACAGGGGGCCATGGCTACACCTTC

V: TRBV10-3
J: TRBJ1-6
size: NA
D: TRBD1
CDR3: CASRQGLSPLHF
DNA: TGTGCCAGTAGACAGGGGCTTTCACCCCTCCACTTT

V: TRBV20-1
J: TRBJ2-5
size: many
D: TRBD2
CDR3: CSARDHGLAGTKTQYF
DNA: TGCAGTGCTAGAGACCACGGACTAGCGGGTACGAAGACCCAGTACTTC

V: TRBV29-1
J: TRBJ1-2
size: many
D: NA
CDR3: CSVEGRAYGYTF
DNA: TGCAGCGTTGAGGGCCGGGCCTATGGCTACACCTTC

V: TRBV12-3/TRBV12-4
J: TRBJ2-7
size: NA
D: NA
CDR3: CASSPGSGNPPGEQHF
DNA: TGTGCCAGCAGCCCAGGCTCAGGTAACCCGCCGGGCGAGCAGCACTTC

V: TRBV6-1
J: TRBJ2-5
size: many
D: TRBD1
CDR3: CASSEGRQGAIF
DNA: TGTGCCAGCAGTGAAGGGAGACAGGGGGCAATCTTC

V: TRBV29-1
J: TRBJ2-7
size: NA
D: TRBD2
CDR3: CSRLAGGDYEQYF
DNA: TGCAGCCGACTAGCGGGTGGGGACTACGAGCAGTACTTC

V: TRBV10-3
J: TRBJ2-5
size: NA
D: TRBD1
CDR3: CAISARDPLDRGLETQYF
DNA: TGTGCCATCAGTGCTAGAGATCCCCTCGACAGGGGGCTAGAGACCCAGTACTTC

V: TRBV7-9
J: TRBJ1-1
size: NA
D: NA
CDR3: CASSLGGAPKAFF
DNA: TGTGCCAGCAGCTTAGGGGGTGCCCCGAAAGCTTTCTTT

V: TRBV20-1
J: TRBJ2-5
size: NA
D: NA
CDR3: CSAQTGDYQETQYF
DNA: TGCAGTGCCCAGACAGGAGACTACCAAGAGACCCAGTACTTC

V: TRBV2
J: TRBJ2-2
size: NA
D: NA
CDR3: CASSEFGQGGTGELFF
DNA: TGTGCCAGCAGTGAGTTCGGGCAGGGGGGGACCGGGGAGCTGTTTTTT

V: TRBV10-3
J: TRBJ1-2
size: NA
D: TRBD1
CDR3: CATLQGEDQASYGYTF
DNA: TGTGCCACCCTGCAGGGGGAGGACCAAGCGAGCTATGGCTACACCTTC

V: TRBV4-1
J: TRBJ2-7
size: many
D: TRBD2
CDR3: CASSQDGAGVLYEQYF
DNA: TGCGCCAGCAGCCAAGACGGAGCGGGAGTACTCTACGAGCAGTACTTC

V: TRBV10-3
J: TRBJ2-2
size: many
D: NA
CDR3: CAACKDRTGELFF
DNA: TGTGCCGCCTGTAAGGACCGCACCGGGGAGCTGTTTTTT

V: TRBV7-9
J: TRBJ1-1
size: NA
D: NA
CDR3: CASSFRQESAFF
DNA: TGTGCCAGCAGCTTTAGACAGGAATCGGCTTTCTTT

V: TRBV10-1
J: TRBJ1-3
size: NA
D: TRBD1
CDR3: CASNPTGASNYGYTIYF
DNA: TGCGCCAGCAATCCGACAGGGGCTTCAAACTATGGTTACACCATATATTTT

V: TRBV7-3
J: TRBJ1-2
size: many
D: NA
CDR3: CASSPGSNYGYTF
DNA: TGTGCCAGCAGCCCAGGCAGTAACTATGGCTACACCTTC

V: TRBV12-3/TRBV12-4
J: TRBJ2-7
size: few
D: TRBD1
CDR3: CASRSGTGPYEQYF
DNA: TGTGCCAGCAGGTCCGGGACAGGGCCCTACGAGCAGTACTTC

V: TRBV20-1
J: TRBJ1-2
size: NA
D: NA
CDR3: CSARGPRWGYTF
DNA: TGCAGTGCTAGGGGACCTCGATGGGGCTACACCTTC

V: TRBV20-1
J: TRBJ1-1
size: once
D: NA
CDR3: CSAEEGMNTEAFF
DNA: TGCAGTGCTGAGGAGGGAATGAACACTGAAGCTTTCTTT

V: TRBV7-2
J: TRBJ2-3
size: few
D: NA
CDR3: CASSRTGGSGVSTDTQYF
DNA: TGTGCCAGCAGCCGTACGGGCGGTTCCGGAGTTAGCACAGATACGCAGTATTTT

V: TRBV20-1
J: TRBJ2-7
size: NA
D: NA
CDR3: CSARLTSKVYEQYF
DNA: TGCAGTGCTAGGTTGACCAGCAAAGTCTACGAGCAGTACTTC

V: TRBV20-1
J: TRBJ2-7
size: NA
D: NA
CDR3: CSYGAVEQYF
DNA: TGCAGTTACGGGGCGGTCGAGCAGTACTTC

V: TRBV2
J: TRBJ1-3
size: once
D: NA
CDR3: CTSSARDTVSGNTIYF
DNA: TGTACCAGCAGTGCCCGGGACACTGTCTCTGGAAACACCATATATTTT

V: TRBV4-1
J: TRBJ1-5
size: many
D: TRBD1
CDR3: CASSQGQGSNQPQHF
DNA: TGCGCCAGCAGCCAAGGACAGGGGAGCAATCAGCCCCAGCATTTT

V: TRBV4-2
J: TRBJ2-3
size: many
D: TRBD1
CDR3: CASSQTGVGTDTQYF
DNA: TGTGCCAGCAGCCAGACAGGGGTGGGGACAGATACGCAGTATTTT

V: TRBV6-1
J: TRBJ1-1
size: many
D: NA
CDR3: CASSEAGARGWLTEAFF
DNA: TGTGCCAGCAGTGAAGCGGGGGCCAGGGGCTGGCTCACTGAAGCTTTCTTT

V: TRBV5-1
J: TRBJ2-2
size: many
D: NA
CDR3: CASSLVSNTGELFF
DNA: TGCGCCAGCAGCTTGGTGTCGAACACCGGGGAGCTGTTTTTT

V: TRBV24-1
J: TRBJ2-7
size: once
D: NA
CDR3: CATRGTSTYEQYF
DNA: TGTGCCACCAGGGGGACATCCACCTACGAGCAGTACTTC

V: TRBV4-3
J: TRBJ2-7
size: many
D: TRBD1
CDR3: CASSQDNRNRGFHEQYF
DNA: TGCGCCAGCAGCCAAGATAATCGGAACAGGGGGTTCCACGAGCAGTACTTC

V: TRBV7-9
J: TRBJ1-2
size: NA
D: TRBD1
CDR3: CASSPGGQTYGYTF
DNA: TGTGCCAGCTCCCCGGGGGGACAGACCTATGGCTACACCTTC

V: TRBV2
J: TRBJ2-2
size: many
D: NA
CDR3: CASSGTGVGELFF
DNA: TGTGCCAGCTCAGGGACGGGTGTCGGGGAGCTGTTTTTT

V: TRBV28
J: TRBJ1-5
size: few
D: NA
CDR3: CASSFLGTDSNQPQHF
DNA: TGTGCCAGCAGTTTCCTAGGGACGGATAGCAATCAGCCCCAGCATTTT

V: TRBV7-9
J: TRBJ2-5
size: NA
D: TRBD1
CDR3: CASSFGDRGETQYF
DNA: TGCGCCAGCAGCTTTGGGGACAGGGGGGAGACCCAGTACTTC

V: TRBV7-2
J: TRBJ2-7
size: many
D: TRBD2
CDR3: CASSLFGTSGYEQYF
DNA: TGTGCCAGCAGCTTATTCGGGACTAGCGGTTACGAGCAGTACTTC

V: TRBV12-3/TRBV12-4
J: TRBJ1-5
size: many
D: NA
CDR3: CASSLGVGQPQHF
DNA: TGTGCCAGCAGTTTAGGGGTGGGTCAGCCCCAGCATTTT

V: TRBV12-3/TRBV12-4
J: TRBJ1-1
size: few
D: TRBD1
CDR3: CASSKIRDRGIAFF
DNA: TGTGCCAGCAGTAAAATCCGGGACAGGGGAATAGCTTTCTTT

V: TRBV2
J: TRBJ1-2
size: NA
D: TRBD1
CDR3: CASRESGTGVGNGYTF
DNA: TGTGCCAGCAGGGAGAGCGGGACAGGGGTTGGCAATGGCTACACCTTC

V: TRBV5-8
J: TRBJ2-5
size: many
D: NA
CDR3: CASSQTAQETQYF
DNA: TGTGCCAGCAGCCAGACAGCCCAAGAGACCCAGTACTTC

V: TRBV10-3
J: TRBJ1-5
size: NA
D: NA
CDR3: CAISMRGGNQPQHF
DNA: TGTGCCATCAGTATGAGGGGAGGCAATCAGCCCCAGCATTTT

V: TRBV7-2
J: TRBJ2-7
size: NA
D: TRBD2
CDR3: CASIPRGGRFNEQYF
DNA: TGTGCCAGCATACCCAGGGGCGGGAGGTTTAACGAGCAGTACTTC

V: TRBV5-4
J: TRBJ1-4
size: many
D: TRBD1
CDR3: CASSSGTGDEKLFF
DNA: TGTGCCAGCAGCTCCGGGACAGGGGACGAAAAACTGTTTTTT